Following are 30 T cell receptor beta chains from one sample sequenced in a study of blood T cell repertoires in COVID-19. Libraries were prepared by immunoSEQ multiplex PCR; TCRdb keeps only in-frame clonotypes and omits some of them. The sample has about 59,000 clones, approximately 85% seen once. The source material was peripheral blood. These receptors were taken from a human donor in a cohort sampled during active COVID-19.

This clone is a singleton in its sample. V usage is TRBV7-9 and J usage is TRBJ2-7; a possible D gene is TRBD2 (5 bases). CDR1 is SEHNR and CDR2 is FQNEAQ in the germline V gene (reference sequence). The CDR3 has 12 residues. Trimming took 4 bases from V and 6 from J, leaving 10 bases between them. CDR3 nucleotide sequence: TGTGCCAGCAGCTCTAGCAGGATCGAGCAGTACTTC. Translation: CASSSSRIEQYF.

The V call is TRBV18, the J call TRBJ2-2; D possibly corresponds to TRBD2 (5 bases). V was trimmed by 3 bases and J by 7 bases, leaving 9 bases between them. The CDR3 length is 13 residues. Per the germline V gene, CDR1 is KGHSH and CDR2 is LQKENI. CDR3 nucleotide sequence: TGTGCCAGCTCACCGCCCGGGGACGGGGAGCTGTTTTTT. Protein sequence: CASSPPGDGELFF.

The CDR3 nucleotides are TGTGCCAGCAGCTTTAACAGGGGTAATGAAAAACTGTTTTTT. Amino acid sequence: CASSFNRGNEKLFF. V gene TRBV7-2 combines with J gene TRBJ1-4, with TRBD1 matching 7 bases. The CDR3 contains 14 residues. In germline, CDR1 is SGHTA, CDR2 FQGNSA. V shed 3 bases, J shed 4 bases, and the junction held 2 bases outside the gene matches.

V is TRBV6-2 or TRBV6-3 and J is TRBJ2-3, with TRBD1 identical over 9 bases. There are 16 residues in the CDR3. CDR1 MNHEY and CDR2 SVGEGT come from the germline V gene. Trimming took 0 bases from V and 5 from J; bases not matched to a gene: 6. The CDR3 sequence: CASSYSRTGVIDTQYF. The CDR3 DNA reads as TGTGCCAGCAGTTACTCCCGGACAGGGGTCATAGATACGCAGTATTTT.

V gene TRBV7-8 combines with J gene TRBJ2-1, with 11 bases matching TRBD2. CDR1 is SGHVS, CDR2 FQNEAQ, per germline. This CDR3 contains 15 residues. With 5 bases clipped from V and 4 bases from J, the junction kept 4 bases outside the gene matches. The DNA of the CDR3 is TGTGCCAGCAGCAGTAGCGGGGGGGCTTACAATGAGCAGTTCTTC. Residues: CASSSSGGAYNEQFF.

The sample holds one count of this clone. CDR3 amino acids: CASSHAAAGTNEKLFF. In nucleotides, the CDR3 is TGTGCCAGCAGCCACGCCGCGGCGGGCACTAATGAAAAACTGTTTTTT. The rearrangement links TRBV16 to TRBJ1-4; D ambiguous. The CDR3 contains 16 residues. Germline V lookup: CDR1 KGHSY, CDR2 FQNENV. V shed 3 bases and J shed 2 bases, with 13 bases lying between them.

V is TRBV4-3 and J is TRBJ2-1, with a possible D match to TRBD2 (5 bases). The V end was cut by 1 base, the J end by 5 bases, with 9 bases between. The CDR3 is made up of 14 amino acids. Germline values: CDR1 LGHNA, CDR2 YSLEER. CDR3 region: CASSQGSSDNEQFF. The CDR3 nucleotides are TGCGCCAGCAGCCAAGGAAGTAGCGACAATGAGCAGTTCTTC.

The chain carries TRBV7-9 and TRBJ2-7; 7 nucleotides match TRBD2. With 8 bases clipped from V and 2 bases from J, the junction kept 9 bases outside the gene matches. Germline values: CDR1 SEHNR, CDR2 FQNEAQ (reference sequence). This CDR3 comprises 14 residues. CDR3 amino acids: CASLAASGTYEQYF. The CDR3, as DNA: TGTGCCAGCTTAGCGGCTAGCGGTACCTACGAGCAGTACTTC.

The gene calls are TRBV18 and TRBJ2-6; perhaps TRBD2 as D (5 bases). This CDR3 is built from 15 residues. Germline CDR1 and CDR2: KGHSH and LQKENI. V was clipped by 0 bases and J by 4 bases, with 7 bases between them. This chain's CDR3 is CASSPPEDGANVLTF. The CDR3 nucleotides read TGTGCCAGCTCACCACCGGAGGACGGGGCCAACGTCCTGACTTTC.

The chain joins TRBV7-7 to TRBJ2-3; weak D call: TRBD1 (8 bases). The germline gives CDR1 SSHAT, CDR2 FNYEAQ (reference sequence). V gave up 8 bases and J gave up 5 bases, with 17 bases separating them. The CDR3 is 14 residues long. The CDR3 DNA sequence: TGTGCCAGCGCTGAAACAGGGGGGGGAGATACGCAGTATTTT. Amino acids: CASAETGGGDTQYF. Drawing the rest from reference TRBV7-7 and TRBJ2-3, the complete variable domain is GAGVSQSPRYKVTKRGQDVTLRCDPISSHATLYWYQQALGQGPEFLTYFNYEAQPDKSGLPSDRFSAERPEGSISTLTIQRTEQRDSAMYRCASAETGGGDTQYFGPGTRLTVL.

The genes are TRBV10-2 and TRBJ1-1, with a possible D match to TRBD1 (5 bases). V lost 3 bases and J lost 6, with 11 bases in between. The CDR3 contains 13 residues. Germline CDR1 and CDR2: WSHSY and SAAADI. CDR3 DNA: TGCGCCAGCAGTGACGCAGGGTGGGCTGAAGCTTTCTTT. Protein: CASSDAGWAEAFF.

This chain joins TRBV19 and TRBJ1-1, with D perhaps TRBD1 (6 bases). The germline V and J ends were trimmed by 6 bases and 11 bases, with 19 bases remaining between them. In germline, CDR1 is LNHDA, CDR2 SQIVND (reference sequence). The CDR3 covers 13 residues. CDR3 protein: CASRSRKGELAFF. CDR3 coding DNA: TGTGCCAGTAGGTCCCGTAAGGGGGAGTTGGCTTTCTTT. The full variable domain, completed using reference TRBV19 and TRBJ1-1, is DGGITQSPKYLFRKEGQNVTLSCEQNLNHDAMYWYRQDPGQGLRLIYYSQIVNDFQKGDIAEGYSVSREKKESFPLTVTSAQKNPTAFYLCASRSRKGELAFFGQGTRLTVV.

The chain combines TRBV10-3 with TRBJ1-2; D gene uncertain. Germline V gene data show CDR1 as ENHRY and CDR2 as SYGVKD. V was shortened by 0 bases and J by 6 bases, with 8 bases between the two germline ends. This CDR3 is 13 amino acids long. The DNA for the CDR3 is TGTGCCATCAGTGAGTCGGGCAGTAATGGCTACACCTTC. It is translated as CAISESGSNGYTF.

This clone was observed once. The rearrangement links TRBV7-9 to TRBJ1-2; TRBD1 matches at 12 bases. Germline V lookup: CDR1 SEHNR, CDR2 FQNEAQ (reference sequence). This CDR3 has 16 amino acids. J was trimmed by 1 base and V by 4 bases; bases with no gene match: 4. CDR3: CASSSGTGGYNYGYTF. The CDR3 bases are TGTGCCAGCAGCTCCGGGACAGGGGGCTATAACTATGGCTACACCTTC.

V gene TRBV30 combines with J gene TRBJ1-2, with D unresolved. The CDR3 extends over 12 amino acids. Looked up from germline, CDR1 is GTSNPN and CDR2 is SVGIG (reference sequence). The V end was cut by 0 bases, the J end by 4 bases, with 6 bases between. The CDR3 is CAWSVSGYGYTF. The DNA of the CDR3 is TGTGCCTGGAGTGTGTCCGGCTATGGCTACACCTTC. Full variable domain (missing parts from reference TRBV30 and TRBJ1-2): SQTIHQWPATLVQPVGSPLSLECTVEGTSNPNLYWYRQAAGRGLQLLFYSVGIGQISSEVPQNLSASRPQDRQFILSSKKLLLSDSGFYLCAWSVSGYGYTFGSGTRLTVV.

The genes are TRBV10-3 and TRBJ2-1, with TRBD1 matching over 9 bases. The V gene end was trimmed by 2 bases and the J gene end by 2 bases; junction bases not matched to a gene: 4. Germline V lookup: CDR1 ENHRY, CDR2 SYGVKD. The CDR3 length is 16 residues. The CDR3 spells CAISEGQGFTYNEQFF. The CDR3 region has the DNA TGTGCCATCAGTGAGGGACAGGGGTTCACCTACAATGAGCAGTTCTTC.

The chain couples TRBV4-3 to TRBJ2-3; D is ambiguous. Trimming cost V 0 bases and J 2 bases, with 3 bases left between them. Germline V lookup: CDR1 LGHNA, CDR2 YSLEER. This CDR3 contains 13 residues. CDR3 in amino acids: CASSQEATDTQYF. In DNA, the CDR3 is TGCGCCAGCAGCCAAGAGGCCACAGATACGCAGTATTTT.

This clone was counted a few times. J is TRBJ2-2 and V is TRBV6-4, with TRBD1 identical over 7 bases. Germline loops: CDR1 MRHNA, CDR2 SNTAGT. The CDR3 has 13 amino acids. The junction had 2 bases not matched to a gene; V was cut back by 8 bases and J by 2 bases. The CDR3 loop is CASGDRNTGELFF. The CDR3 DNA is TGTGCCAGCGGGGACAGAAACACCGGGGAGCTGTTTTTT.

The chain has TRBV10-3 and TRBJ2-3, with TRBD2 identical over 8 bases. The germline V gene has CDR1 ENHRY and CDR2 SYGVKD. This CDR3 contains 16 residues. V lost 0 bases and J lost 0; bases outside the gene matches: 2. The CDR3 here is CAISESAGGSTDTQYF. As DNA, the CDR3 is TGTGCCATCAGTGAGTCTGCGGGGGGAAGCACAGATACGCAGTATTTT.

The chain links TRBV3-1 (or the pseudogene TRBV3-2) to TRBJ2-1; TRBD2 might be the D (6 bases). The CDR3 spans 14 residues. With 1 base removed from V and 9 bases from J, the gap between germline ends came to 13 bases. Germline V gene lookup returns CDR1 LGHDT and CDR2 YNNKEL (reference sequence). In DNA form, the CDR3 reads TGTGCCAGCAGCCAAGTGGCTAGCGAAGGTGAGCAGTTCTTC. Protein sequence: CASSQVASEGEQFF.

This clone was seen once. The chain employs TRBV7-2 and TRBJ2-1, with no clear D. Trimming took 8 bases from V and 0 from J, leaving 11 bases between them. The germline CDR1 and CDR2 sequences are SGHTA and FQGNSA. The length of the CDR3 is 14 residues. DNA for the CDR3: TGTGCCAGCGGCCGCCCCATCTCCTACAATGAGCAGTTCTTC. Translation gives CASGRPISYNEQFF.

V and J are TRBV19 and TRBJ2-7; TRBD1 agrees at 11 bases. The germline V gene encodes CDR1 LNHDA and CDR2 SQIVND (reference sequence). Trimming took 5 bases from V and 1 from J; bases not matched to a gene: 4. This CDR3 is 15 amino acids long. CDR3 in amino acids: CASSAGQGESYEQYF. The CDR3 coding sequence is TGTGCCAGTAGTGCGGGACAGGGGGAATCCTACGAGCAGTACTTC.

The genes are TRBV3-1 (or the pseudogene TRBV3-2) and TRBJ2-1; 11 bases map to TRBD2. The J segment lost 4 bases and the V segment lost 0 bases, leaving 2 bases of the junction unmatched. Germline CDR1 LGHDT, CDR2 YNNKEL (reference sequence). The CDR3 is 16 residues long. The CDR3 DNA is TGTGCCAGCAGCCAAGATTCTAGCGGGGGGTACAATGAGCAGTTCTTC. It yields the protein CASSQDSSGGYNEQFF.

This clone came up once. CDR3 in amino acids: CASSTSGGPGGEQYF. In DNA form, the CDR3 reads TGTGCCAGCAGCACTAGCGGGGGGCCCGGCGGCGAGCAGTACTTC. The chain combines TRBV5-4 with TRBJ2-7; TRBD2 matches at 12 bases. Germline lookup yields CDR1 SGHNT and CDR2 YYREEE (reference sequence). V trimming: 4 bases; J trimming: 6 bases; junction bases outside the gene matches: 8. The CDR3 sequence is 15 residues long.

The rearrangement joins TRBV18 to TRBJ2-3, with D unclear. Trimming took off 1 base at V and 2 bases at J, with 16 bases between the two ends. From germline, CDR1 is KGHSH and CDR2 LQKENI. The CDR3 is made up of 17 amino acids. CDR3 loop: CASSPLPRSPFTDTQYF. For the CDR3, the DNA is TGTGCCAGCTCACCACTCCCACGGTCGCCTTTCACAGATACGCAGTATTTT.

The chain uses TRBV10-3 and TRBJ2-5, with D uncertain. V was cut by 6 bases and J by 0 bases, with 8 bases left in between. This CDR3 is built from 13 residues. Germline CDR1 reads ENHRY; CDR2 reads SYGVKD. The CDR3 reads CAIRNEYQETQYF. Written as DNA, the CDR3 is TGTGCCATCAGGAACGAGTACCAAGAGACCCAGTACTTC.

The chain employs TRBV24-1 and TRBJ1-5, with 8 nucleotides matching TRBD1. The J segment lost 9 bases and the V segment lost 4 bases, leaving 10 bases of the junction unmatched. CDR1 is KGHDR, CDR2 SFDVKD, per germline. The CDR3 totals 15 residues. CDR3 in amino acids: CATSETGAATGPQHF. CDR3 sequence (DNA): TGTGCCACCAGTGAGACAGGGGCCGCGACGGGGCCCCAGCATTTT.

This chain links TRBV14 with TRBJ2-2; 13 nucleotides line up with TRBD2. The CDR3 has 17 residues. Germline trimming cut 5 bases from V and 2 bases from J; bases unmatched to any gene: 5. Germline CDR1 reads SGHDN; CDR2 reads FVKESK. For the CDR3, the DNA is TGTGCCAGCAGCGTGGGACTAGCGGGGATCAACACCGGGGAGCTGTTTTTT. Its protein is CASSVGLAGINTGELFF.

V is TRBV5-1 and J is TRBJ1-1; unclear D gene. The CDR3 loop spans 13 amino acids. Trimming removed 4 bases at V and 1 base at J, with 8 bases between. Germline CDR1 reads SGHRS; CDR2 reads YFSETQ. The CDR3 sequence: CASSLRGNTEAFF. The CDR3 DNA reads TGCGCCAGCAGCCTAAGAGGGAACACTGAAGCTTTCTTT.

In DNA form, the CDR3 reads TGTGCCAGCAGACGGACAGGGGGCGACACCGGGGAGCTGTTTTTT. It yields the protein CASRRTGGDTGELFF. The genes are TRBV6-5 and TRBJ2-2, with 11 bases aligning to TRBD1. The V gene end was trimmed by 6 bases and the J gene end by 3 bases; junction bases not matched to a gene: 3. Germline V gene data show CDR1 as MNHEY and CDR2 as SVGAGI. CDR3 length: 15 amino acids.